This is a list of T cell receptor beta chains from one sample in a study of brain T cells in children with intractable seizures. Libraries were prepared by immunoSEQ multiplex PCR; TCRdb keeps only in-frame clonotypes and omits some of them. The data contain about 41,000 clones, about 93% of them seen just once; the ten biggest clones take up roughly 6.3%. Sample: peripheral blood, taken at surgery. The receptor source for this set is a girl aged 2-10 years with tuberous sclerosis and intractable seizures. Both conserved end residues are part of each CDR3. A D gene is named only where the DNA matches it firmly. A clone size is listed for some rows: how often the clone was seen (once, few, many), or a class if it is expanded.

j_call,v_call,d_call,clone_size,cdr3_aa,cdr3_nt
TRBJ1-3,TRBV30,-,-,CAWSSLSGNTIYF,TGTGCCTGGAGCAGTCTCTCTGGAAACACCATATATTTT
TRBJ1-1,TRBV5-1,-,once,CASSRKRFAGMLDEAFF,TGCGCCAGCAGCCGAAAACGGTTCGCAGGGATGTTGGATGAAGCTTTCTTT
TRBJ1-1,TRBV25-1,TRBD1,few,CASSEYIQGRGRTEAFF,TGTGCCAGCAGTGAATATATTCAGGGCAGGGGGCGAACTGAAGCTTTCTTT
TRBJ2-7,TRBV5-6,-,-,CASSTRAVTYEQYF,TGTGCCAGCAGCACCCGGGCCGTAACCTACGAGCAGTACTTC
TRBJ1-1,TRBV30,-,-,CAWSVGGTEAFF,TGTGCCTGGAGTGTGGGGGGAACTGAAGCTTTCTTT
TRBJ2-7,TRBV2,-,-,CASSDVTTLPYEQYF,TGTGCCAGCAGTGACGTCACAACACTACCCTACGAGCAGTACTTC
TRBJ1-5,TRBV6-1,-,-,CASSEVGRRNQPQHF,TGTGCCAGCAGTGAAGTGGGCAGGAGGAATCAGCCCCAGCATTTT
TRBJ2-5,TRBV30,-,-,CAWSVGAWETQYF,TGTGCCTGGAGTGTAGGTGCATGGGAGACCCAGTACTTC
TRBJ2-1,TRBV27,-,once,CASSRFADTRGNEQFF,TGTGCCAGCTCCCGGTTCGCGGATACTCGTGGCAATGAGCAGTTCTTC
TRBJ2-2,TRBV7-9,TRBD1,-,CASSFGQGFYTGELFF,TGTGCCAGCAGCTTTGGACAGGGATTCTACACCGGGGAGCTGTTTTTT
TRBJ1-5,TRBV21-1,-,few,CASNRNRGHQPQHF,TGTGCCAGCAACAGGAACAGGGGGCATCAGCCCCAGCATTTT
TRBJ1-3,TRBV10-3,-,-,CAIRNSSGNTIYF,TGTGCCATCAGGAACTCCTCTGGAAACACCATATATTTT
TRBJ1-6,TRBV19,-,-,CASSIRGSSYNSPLHF,TGTGCCAGTAGTATACGAGGGAGCTCCTATAATTCACCCCTCCACTTT
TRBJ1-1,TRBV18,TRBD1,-,CASSPPGQTNTEAFF,TGTGCCAGCTCACCTCCGGGACAGACGAACACTGAAGCTTTCTTT